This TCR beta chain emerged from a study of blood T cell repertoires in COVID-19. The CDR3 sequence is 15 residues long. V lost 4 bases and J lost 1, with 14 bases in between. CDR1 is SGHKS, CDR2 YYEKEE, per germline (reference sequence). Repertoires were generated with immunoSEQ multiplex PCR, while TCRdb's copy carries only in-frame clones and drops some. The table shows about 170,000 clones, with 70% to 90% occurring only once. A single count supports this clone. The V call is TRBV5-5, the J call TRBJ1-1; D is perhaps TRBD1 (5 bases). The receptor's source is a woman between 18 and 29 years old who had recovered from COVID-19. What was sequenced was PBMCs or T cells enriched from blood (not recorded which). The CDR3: CASSPSLDRNTEAFF. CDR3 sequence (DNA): TGTGCCAGCAGCCCCAGTTTAGACAGGAACACTGAAGCTTTCTTT. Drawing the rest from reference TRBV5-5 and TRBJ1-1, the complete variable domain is DAGVTQSPTHLIKTRGQQVTLRCSPISGHKSVSWYQQVLGQGPQFIFQYYEKEERGRGNFPDRFSARQFPNYSSELNVNALLLGDSALYLCASSPSLDRNTEAFFGQGTRLTVV.